The 22 T cell receptor beta chains listed next were all sequenced from one sample in a study of blood T cell repertoires in COVID-19. The protocol was immunoSEQ multiplex PCR, while the TCRdb copy is restricted to in-frame clones and leaves out a portion. The sample has approximately 87,000 clones; roughly 80% are singletons. The specimen was peripheral blood. The receptors derive from a woman of 80 years or more with acute or convalescent COVID-19.

Only one count was recorded for this clone. The gene calls are TRBV11-2 and TRBJ1-3; 7 nucleotides align to TRBD1. This CDR3 has 15 amino acids. Germline trimming cut 6 bases from V and 1 base from J; bases unmatched to any gene: 6. CDR1 SGHAT and CDR2 FQNNGV come from the germline V gene. The CDR3 DNA is TGTGCCAGCAGACTGGGGACAGCTTCTGGAAACACCATATATTTT. This codes for CASRLGTASGNTIYF.

The chain employs TRBV4-3 and TRBJ1-1; tentatively, D is TRBD1 (6 bases). CDR1 and CDR2 from the germline V gene are LGHNA and YSLEER. CDR3 length equals 14 residues. V was cut by 1 base and J by 6 bases, with 12 bases left in between. This CDR3 is CASSQVAGVAEAFF. In nucleotides, the CDR3 is TGCGCCAGCAGCCAAGTGGCAGGGGTAGCTGAAGCTTTCTTT.

A few counts support this clone. The rearrangement uses TRBV19 and TRBJ1-1; 8 positions agree with TRBD1. This CDR3 contains 14 residues. Germline V gene sequence: CDR1 LNHDA, CDR2 SQIVND (reference sequence). J gave up 1 base and V 5 bases, and 3 bases lay outside the gene matches. CDR3 DNA sequence: TGTGCCAGTAGTGACAGGGGTGCGAACACTGAAGCTTTCTTT. This codes for CASSDRGANTEAFF.

The chain recombines TRBV6-5 with TRBJ1-1, with a weak D call TRBD1 (6 bases). The CDR3 has 11 amino acids. V gave up 5 bases and J gave up 9 bases, with 10 bases separating them. Germline V gene sequence: CDR1 MNHEY, CDR2 SVGAGI. CDR3 sequence: CASSRQVQAFF. The CDR3 region has the DNA TGTGCCAGCAGTCGACAGGTCCAAGCTTTCTTT.

The chain is built from TRBV6-1 and TRBJ1-2; TRBD1 matches 7 bases. The length of the CDR3 is 15 residues. Germline CDR1 MNHNS, CDR2 SASEGT. V shed 2 bases and J 2 bases; nucleotides not matched to a gene: 5. The chain's CDR3 is CASSEMTGSNYGYTF. The CDR3 DNA reads as TGTGCCAGCAGTGAAATGACAGGGAGCAACTATGGCTACACCTTC.

The chain uses TRBV28 and TRBJ1-2; D unresolved. This CDR3 comprises 14 residues. Trimming removed 8 bases at V and 2 bases at J, with 15 bases between. Germline CDR1 MDHEN, CDR2 SYDVKM. The CDR3 loop is CASSQRGGNYGYTF. In nucleotides, the CDR3 is TGTGCCAGCTCCCAACGAGGAGGGAACTATGGCTACACCTTC.

V gene TRBV24-1 combines with J gene TRBJ2-1, with 9 bases identical to TRBD1. The germline gives CDR1 KGHDR, CDR2 SFDVKD. J was trimmed by 5 bases and V by 4 bases; bases with no gene match: 8. This CDR3 has 16 residues. The CDR3 DNA reads as TGTGCCACCAGTGACCTGGGACAGGGACTCGACAATGAGCAGTTCTTC. Translated, it gives CATSDLGQGLDNEQFF.

The chain has TRBV11-2 and TRBJ1-3; TRBD1 aligns across 7 bases. The ends lost 1 base at V and 5 bases at J; junction bases unmatched: 8. Germline V gives CDR1 SGHAT, CDR2 FQNNGV. The CDR3 has 16 amino acids. The CDR3 DNA sequence: TGTGCCAGCAGCTTAGCCCAGACAGGGCATAGAAACACCATATATTTT. Translation: CASSLAQTGHRNTIYF.

This clone has only one observation. The chain employs TRBV19 and TRBJ2-2; weak D call: TRBD1 (5 bases). Trimming took 2 bases from V and 6 from J, leaving 10 bases between them. The CDR3 extends over 14 amino acids. The V gene's germline CDR1 is LNHDA and CDR2 SQIVND (reference sequence). The CDR3 DNA reads TGTGCCAGTAGTATACAGGGCAGTCCCGGGGAGCTGTTTTTT. Its translation is CASSIQGSPGELFF.

The V and J genes are TRBV27 and TRBJ1-6, with TRBD1 as a possible D gene (6 bases). Between the trimmed V and J ends, which lost 7 bases and 4 bases, there was a span of 8 bases. The germline V gene has CDR1 MNHEY and CDR2 SMNVEV (reference sequence). The CDR3 extends over 13 amino acids. The CDR3 nucleotides are TGTGCCAGCACCGACAGGTATAATTCACCCCTCCACTTT. Residues: CASTDRYNSPLHF.

The V gene is TRBV14, the J gene TRBJ2-1; 11 nucleotides agree with TRBD2. Germline-derived CDR1 and CDR2 are SGHDN and FVKESK. This CDR3 has 15 residues. The V and J ends lost 1 base and 7 bases, in that order; junction bases with no gene match: 3. The CDR3 protein is CASSQARLAGNEQFF. In DNA form, the CDR3 reads TGTGCCAGCAGCCAAGCTCGACTAGCGGGGAATGAGCAGTTCTTC.

The table lists this clone with a few counts. The rearrangement uses TRBV7-8 and TRBJ2-3; TRBD2 agrees at 11 bases. The V gene's germline CDR1 is SGHVS and CDR2 FQNEAQ. The CDR3 totals 19 residues. V was pared by 1 base and J by 1 base, with 10 bases of the junction left unmatched. CDR3 in DNA: TGTGCCAGCAGCTTAGTAGCTAGCGGGGGGACCCCGGGCACAGATACGCAGTATTTT. This sequence encodes CASSLVASGGTPGTDTQYF.

The genes are TRBV29-1 and TRBJ1-2; 7 bases are a match to TRBD1. The germline V gene has CDR1 SQVTM and CDR2 ANQGSEA. Trimming removed 8 bases from V and 6 bases from J; junction bases left unmatched: 12. The CDR3 length is 13 residues. In DNA form, the CDR3 reads TGCAGCCGTCCGGGACAGTTAAGTGATGGCTACACCTTC. Encoded protein: CSRPGQLSDGYTF.

This sequence joins TRBV11-2 and TRBJ1-1, with a tentative D call TRBD1 (5 bases). The CDR3 is made up of 19 amino acids. Germline V CDR1 and CDR2: SGHAT, FQNNGV. The V end was cut by 7 bases, the J end by 0 bases, with 27 bases between. DNA of the CDR3: TGTGCCAGCACCTTGGGAGGTCAGGGACTCGGATTCATGAACACTGAAGCTTTCTTT. This sequence encodes CASTLGGQGLGFMNTEAFF.

The CDR3 is CASSLLPGQGLHEQYF. The CDR3 DNA sequence: TGTGCCAGTAGTCTCCTACCGGGACAGGGTCTCCACGAGCAGTACTTC. The chain couples TRBV19 to TRBJ2-7; 9 bases agree with TRBD1. CDR1 LNHDA and CDR2 SQIVND come from the germline V gene (reference sequence). V lost 5 bases to trimming and J lost 5 bases; unmatched junction nucleotides: 13. The CDR3 totals 16 residues. The variable domain in full, completed from reference TRBV19 and TRBJ2-7, reads DGGITQSPKYLFRKEGQNVTLSCEQNLNHDAMYWYRQDPGQGLRLIYYSQIVNDFQKGDIAEGYSVSREKKESFPLTVTSAQKNPTAFYLCASSLLPGQGLHEQYFGPGTRLTVT.

The gene calls are TRBV28 and TRBJ1-2; 7 bases map to TRBD1. The germline V gene has CDR1 MDHEN and CDR2 SYDVKM. The CDR3 length is 13 residues. V was clipped by 6 bases and J by 3 bases; unmatched bases: 4. CDR3 in amino acids: CASSTTGHYGYTF. CDR3 DNA: TGTGCCAGCAGCACGACAGGGCACTATGGCTACACCTTC.

This rearrangement joins TRBV5-1 to TRBJ2-5, with 9 bases aligning to TRBD2. Germline values: CDR1 SGHRS, CDR2 YFSETQ. This CDR3 is 17 amino acids long. The J segment lost 5 bases and the V segment lost 3 bases, leaving 14 bases of the junction unmatched. The CDR3 spells CASSSLPFSGGGETQYF. The CDR3 DNA reads as TGCGCCAGCAGCTCGCTCCCTTTTAGCGGGGGTGGCGAGACCCAGTACTTC.

Comments on this clone: Because it lacks the conserved phenylalanine or tryptophan at the end, this CDR3 is likely a read error. The chain links TRBV24-1 to TRBJ1-2; 7 bases agree with TRBD1. Trimming took 4 bases from V and 8 from J; bases not matched to a gene: 9. CDR1 is KGHDR and CDR2 is SFDVKD in the germline V gene. This CDR3 spans 14 amino acids. The CDR3 is CATSETGITGGYTL. The CDR3 bases are TGTGCCACCAGTGAGACAGGGATTACAGGCGGCTACACCCTC.

The CDR3 region is CASSAAYRNQPQHF. CDR3 nucleotide sequence: TGTGCCAGCAGTGCGGCCTACAGGAATCAGCCCCAGCATTTT. The V gene is TRBV2, the J gene TRBJ1-5, with D perhaps TRBD1 (5 bases). The V gene's germline CDR1 is SNHLY and CDR2 FYNNEI. The V and J ends lost 4 bases and 4 bases respectively, with 11 bases between them. This CDR3 region has 14 residues.

In this sample, this clone turned up many times. This rearrangement joins TRBV2 to TRBJ1-3; 7 nucleotides align to TRBD1. Germline loops: CDR1 SNHLY, CDR2 FYNNEI. The V gene end was trimmed by 8 bases and the J gene end by 0 bases; junction bases not matched to a gene: 4. The CDR3 is 14 amino acids. The CDR3 loop reads CASAGTASGNTIYF. CDR3 nucleotide sequence: TGTGCCAGCGCCGGGACAGCCTCTGGAAACACCATATATTTT.

This sequence joins TRBV11-1 and TRBJ2-7; 8 positions agree with TRBD1. The CDR3 sequence is 14 residues long. V lost 4 bases, J lost 6 bases, and 8 bases stayed unmatched. Germline assignment: CDR1 SGHAT and CDR2 FQDESV (reference sequence). The CDR3 loop reads CASSSQTGVAEQYF. The CDR3 bases are TGTGCCAGCAGCTCCCAGACAGGGGTCGCCGAGCAGTACTTC.

As regards this clone: Germline is not matched at one junction end, which may reflect a read error. The chain combines TRBV5-1 with TRBJ2-2; possibly TRBD1 for D (6 bases). Germline assignment: CDR1 SGHRS and CDR2 YFSETQ. The length of the CDR3 is 15 residues. This CDR3 is CASRSDSMNAGELFF. The CDR3, as DNA: TGCGCCAGCAGATCGGACAGTATGAACGCCGGGGAGCTGTTTTTT. The full variable domain, its missing parts supplied by reference TRBV5-1 and TRBJ2-2, is KAGVTQTPRYLIKTRGQQVTLSCSPISGHRSVSWYQQTPGQGLQFLFEYFSETQRNKGNFPGRFSGRQFSNSRSEMNVSTLELGDSALYLCASRSDSMNAGELFFGEGSRLTVL.